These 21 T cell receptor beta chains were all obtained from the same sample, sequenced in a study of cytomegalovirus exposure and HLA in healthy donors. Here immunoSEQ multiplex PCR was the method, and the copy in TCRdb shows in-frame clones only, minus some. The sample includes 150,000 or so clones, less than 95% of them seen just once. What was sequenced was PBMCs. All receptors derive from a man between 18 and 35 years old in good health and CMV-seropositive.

CDR3 in amino acids: CSGGDRLDGYTF. As DNA, the CDR3 is TGCAGCGGTGGGGACAGGCTCGATGGCTACACCTTC. The J gene is TRBJ1-2, the V gene TRBV29-1, with TRBD1 matching over 8 bases. Trimming took 7 bases from V and 6 from J; bases not matched to a gene: 7. Germline V gene lookup returns CDR1 SQVTM and CDR2 ANQGSEA. This CDR3 contains 12 residues.

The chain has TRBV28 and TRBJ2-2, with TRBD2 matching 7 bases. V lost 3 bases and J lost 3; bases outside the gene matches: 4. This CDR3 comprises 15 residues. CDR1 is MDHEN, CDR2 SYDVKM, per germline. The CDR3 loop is CASSLWEGHTGELFF. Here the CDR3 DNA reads TGTGCCAGCAGTTTGTGGGAGGGTCACACCGGGGAGCTGTTTTTT.

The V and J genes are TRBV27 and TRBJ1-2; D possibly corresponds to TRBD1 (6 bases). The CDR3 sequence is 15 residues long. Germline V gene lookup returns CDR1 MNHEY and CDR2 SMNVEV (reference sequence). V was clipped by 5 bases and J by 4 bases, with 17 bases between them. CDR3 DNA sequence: TGTGCCAGCAGTCCCCAGGGGAGTGGGATCTATGGCTACACCTTC. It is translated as CASSPQGSGIYGYTF.

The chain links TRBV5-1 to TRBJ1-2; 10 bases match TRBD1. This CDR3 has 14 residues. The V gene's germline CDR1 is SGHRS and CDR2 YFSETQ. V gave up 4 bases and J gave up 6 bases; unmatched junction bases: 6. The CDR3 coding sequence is TGCGCCAGCAGCGGTGGGACAGGGGTAAATGGCTACACCTTC. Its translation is CASSGGTGVNGYTF.

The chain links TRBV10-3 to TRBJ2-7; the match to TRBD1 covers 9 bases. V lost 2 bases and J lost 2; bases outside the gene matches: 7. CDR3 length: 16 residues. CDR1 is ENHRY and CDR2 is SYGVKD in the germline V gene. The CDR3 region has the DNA TGTGCCATCAGTGAGGGTACAGGGGGCTGGGCCTACGAGCAGTACTTC. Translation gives CAISEGTGGWAYEQYF.

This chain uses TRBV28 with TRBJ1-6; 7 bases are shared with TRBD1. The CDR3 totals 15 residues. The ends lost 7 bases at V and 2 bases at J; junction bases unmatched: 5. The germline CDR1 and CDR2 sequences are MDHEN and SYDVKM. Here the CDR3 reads CASTEGTAYNSPLHF. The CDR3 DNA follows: TGTGCCAGCACTGAAGGGACAGCCTATAATTCACCCCTCCACTTT.

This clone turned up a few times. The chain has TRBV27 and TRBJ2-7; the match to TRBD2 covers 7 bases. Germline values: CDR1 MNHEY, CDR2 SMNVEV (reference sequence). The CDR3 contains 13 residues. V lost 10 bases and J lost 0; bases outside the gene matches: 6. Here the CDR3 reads CATSSGPSYEQYF. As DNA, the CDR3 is TGTGCCACCTCTAGCGGCCCCTCCTACGAGCAGTACTTC.

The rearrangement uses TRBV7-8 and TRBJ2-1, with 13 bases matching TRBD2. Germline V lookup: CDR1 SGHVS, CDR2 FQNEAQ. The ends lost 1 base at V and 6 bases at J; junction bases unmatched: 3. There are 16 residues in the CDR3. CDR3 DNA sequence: TGTGCCAGCAGCTTAGGTGGGACTAGCGGGATCAATGAGCAGTTCTTC. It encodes CASSLGGTSGINEQFF. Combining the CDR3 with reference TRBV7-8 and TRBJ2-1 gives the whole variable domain GAGVSQSPRYKVAKRGQDVALRCDPISGHVSLFWYQQALGQGPEFLTYFQNEAQLDKSGLPSDRFFAERPEGSVSTLKIQRTQQEDSAVYLCASSLGGTSGINEQFFGPGTRLTVL.

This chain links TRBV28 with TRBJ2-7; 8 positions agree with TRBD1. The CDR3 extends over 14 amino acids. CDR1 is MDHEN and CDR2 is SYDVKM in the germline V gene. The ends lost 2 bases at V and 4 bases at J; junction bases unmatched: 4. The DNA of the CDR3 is TGTGCCAGCAGTTTACGGACAGGGCGGTACGAGCAGTACTTC. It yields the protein CASSLRTGRYEQYF.

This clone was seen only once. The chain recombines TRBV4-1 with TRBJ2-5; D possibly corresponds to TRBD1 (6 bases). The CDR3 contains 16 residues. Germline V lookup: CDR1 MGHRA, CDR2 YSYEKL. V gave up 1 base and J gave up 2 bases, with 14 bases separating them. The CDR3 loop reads CASSQARQDYQETQYF. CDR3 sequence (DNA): TGCGCCAGCAGCCAAGCCCGACAGGATTATCAAGAGACCCAGTACTTC.

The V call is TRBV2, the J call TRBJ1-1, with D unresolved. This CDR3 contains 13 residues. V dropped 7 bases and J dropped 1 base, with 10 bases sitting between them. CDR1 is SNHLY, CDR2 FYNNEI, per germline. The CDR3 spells CASTRMRNTEAFF. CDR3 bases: TGTGCCAGCACCCGAATGCGGAACACTGAAGCTTTCTTT. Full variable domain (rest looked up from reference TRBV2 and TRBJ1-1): EPEVTQTPSHQVTQMGQEVILRCVPISNHLYFYWYRQILGQKVEFLVSFYNNEISEKSEIFDDQFSVERPDGSNFTLKIRSTKLEDSAMYFCASTRMRNTEAFFGQGTRLTVV.

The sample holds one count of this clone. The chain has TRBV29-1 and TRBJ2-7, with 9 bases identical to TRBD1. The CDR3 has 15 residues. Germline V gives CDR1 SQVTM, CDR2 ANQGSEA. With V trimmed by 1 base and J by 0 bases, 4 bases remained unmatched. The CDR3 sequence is CSVEGGGQGSYEQYF. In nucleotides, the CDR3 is TGCAGCGTTGAAGGGGGGGGACAGGGCTCCTACGAGCAGTACTTC.

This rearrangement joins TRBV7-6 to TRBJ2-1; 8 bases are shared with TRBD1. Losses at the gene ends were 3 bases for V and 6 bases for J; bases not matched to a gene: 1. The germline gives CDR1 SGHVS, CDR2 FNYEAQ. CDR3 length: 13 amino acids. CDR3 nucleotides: TGTGCCAGCAGCTTGGGGACAGGCAATGAGCAGTTCTTC. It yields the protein CASSLGTGNEQFF. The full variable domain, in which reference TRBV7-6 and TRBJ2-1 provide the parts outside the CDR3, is GAGVSQSPRYKVTKRGQDVALRCDPISGHVSLYWYRQALGQGPEFLTYFNYEAQQDKSGLPNDRFSAERPEGSISTLTIQRTEQRDSAMYRCASSLGTGNEQFFGPGTRLTVL.

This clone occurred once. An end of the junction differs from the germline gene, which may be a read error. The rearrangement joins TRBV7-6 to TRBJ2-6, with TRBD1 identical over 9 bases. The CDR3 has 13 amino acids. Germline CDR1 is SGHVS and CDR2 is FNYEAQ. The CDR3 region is CASSLETGGLFSF. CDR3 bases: TGTGCCAGCAGCTTAGAGACAGGGGGACTCTTTTCTTTC.

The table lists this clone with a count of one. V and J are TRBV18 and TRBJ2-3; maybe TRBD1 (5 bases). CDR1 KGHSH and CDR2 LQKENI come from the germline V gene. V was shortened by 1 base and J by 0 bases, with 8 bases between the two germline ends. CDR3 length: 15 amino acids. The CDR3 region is CASSPRAGSTDTQYF. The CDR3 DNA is TGTGCCAGCTCACCACGGGCAGGGAGCACAGATACGCAGTATTTT. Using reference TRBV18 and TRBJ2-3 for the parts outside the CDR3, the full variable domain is NAGVMQNPRHLVRRRGQEARLRCSPMKGHSHVYWYRQLPEEGLKFMVYLQKENIIDESGMPKERFSAEFPKEGPSILRIQQVVRGDSAAYFCASSPRAGSTDTQYFGPGTRLTVL.

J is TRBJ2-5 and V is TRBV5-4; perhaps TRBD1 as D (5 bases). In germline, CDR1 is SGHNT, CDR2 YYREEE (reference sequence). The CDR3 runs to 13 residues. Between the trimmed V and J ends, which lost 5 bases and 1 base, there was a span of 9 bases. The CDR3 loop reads CASRTDSQETQYF. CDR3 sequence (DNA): TGTGCCAGCAGGACTGACAGCCAAGAGACCCAGTACTTC.

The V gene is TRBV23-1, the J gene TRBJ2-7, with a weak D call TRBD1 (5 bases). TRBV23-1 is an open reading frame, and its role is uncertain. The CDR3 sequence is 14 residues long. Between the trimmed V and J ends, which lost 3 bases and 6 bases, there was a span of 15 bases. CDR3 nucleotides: TGCGCCAGCAGTCACCCGAACGACAGCCCCGAGCAGTACTTC. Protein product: CASSHPNDSPEQYF.

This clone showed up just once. Here the CDR3 reads CSVGDRGDTGELFF. In DNA form, the CDR3 reads TGCAGCGTTGGCGACAGGGGGGACACCGGGGAGCTGTTTTTT. The V call is TRBV29-1, the J call TRBJ2-2, with TRBD1 identical over 9 bases. The length of the CDR3 is 14 residues. CDR1 and CDR2 from the germline V gene are SQVTM and ANQGSEA. V lost 4 bases, J lost 3 bases, and 3 bases stayed unmatched.

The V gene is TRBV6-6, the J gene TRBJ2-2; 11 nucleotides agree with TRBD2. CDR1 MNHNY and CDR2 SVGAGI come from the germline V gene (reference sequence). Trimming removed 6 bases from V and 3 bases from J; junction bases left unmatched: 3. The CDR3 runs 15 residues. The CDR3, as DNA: TGTGCCAGCAGCCTACTAGCGGGAGACACCGGGGAGCTGTTTTTT. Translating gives CASSLLAGDTGELFF.

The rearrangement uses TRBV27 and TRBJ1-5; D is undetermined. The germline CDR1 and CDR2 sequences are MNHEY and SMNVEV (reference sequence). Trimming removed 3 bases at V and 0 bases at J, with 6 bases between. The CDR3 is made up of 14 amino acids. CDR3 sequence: CASSFLSSNQPQHF. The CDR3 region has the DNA TGTGCCAGCAGTTTTCTAAGTAGCAATCAGCCCCAGCATTTT.

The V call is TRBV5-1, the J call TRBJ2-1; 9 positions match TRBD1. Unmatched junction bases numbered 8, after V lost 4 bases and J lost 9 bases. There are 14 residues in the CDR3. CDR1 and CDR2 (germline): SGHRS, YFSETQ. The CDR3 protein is CASSGGDRVGEQFF. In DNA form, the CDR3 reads TGCGCCAGCAGCGGAGGGGACAGGGTCGGTGAGCAGTTCTTC.